A single sample is the source of the 17 T cell receptor beta chains below, sequenced in a study of post-analysis software for immune sequencing data. No antigen has been assigned to these receptors. Unique-molecular-identifier-tagged TCR beta cDNA libraries were used. TCRdb re-analysed the PCR reads in MiXCR, keeping a single row per CDR3 protein. The sample has 650,000 to 900,000 distinct CDR3 sequences; 46% are singletons. Study-level findings and limits: Higher frequency in patients than in controls was seen for about five TRBV segments, with TRBV5-6, TRBV5-1 and TRBV20-1 among them.

Sequencing used blood. Receptors originate from a girl between 10 and 17 years old with multiple sclerosis.

As DNA, the CDR3 is TGCAGCGTTAGGGTCCTAGCGGGAGGAGGTGGGGCAGATACGCAGTATTTT. Its protein is CSVRVLAGGGGADTQYF. The chain joins TRBV29-1 to TRBJ2-3; 11 nucleotides align to TRBD2. The CDR3 spans 17 residues. With V trimmed by 5 bases and J by 4 bases, 14 bases remained unmatched. The germline V gene encodes CDR1 SQVTM and CDR2 ANQGSEA.

In DNA, the CDR3 is TGCGCCAGCAGCCAAGCGCCGGTTGCAACTAATGAAAAACTGTTTTTT. Translating gives CASSQAPVATNEKLFF. V and J are TRBV4-3 and TRBJ1-4; D unclear. Trimming removed 1 base from V and 0 bases from J, with 9 bases in between. The CDR3 spans 16 residues. The germline V gene has CDR1 LGHNA and CDR2 YSLEER.

This chain connects TRBV12-3 or TRBV12-4 to TRBJ2-2; D is unresolved. This CDR3 comprises 12 residues. Trimming took 2 bases from V and 3 from J, leaving 1 base between them. The chain's CDR3 is CASSLHTGELFF. CDR3 sequence (DNA): TGTGCCAGCAGTTTACACACCGGGGAGCTGTTTTTT.

The rearrangement links TRBV13 to TRBJ2-1; the D is unclear. The CDR3 totals 15 residues. V lost 2 bases and J 2 bases, leaving 10 bases between the germline ends. Germline V gene lookup returns CDR1 PRHDT and CDR2 FYEKMQ (reference sequence). CDR3 amino acids: CASSLNGAPYNEQFF. As DNA, the CDR3 is TGTGCCAGCAGCTTAAACGGAGCCCCCTACAATGAGCAGTTCTTC.

The V call is TRBV29-1, the J call TRBJ2-7; 9 bases match TRBD2. The CDR3 sequence is 15 residues long. CDR1 is SQVTM, CDR2 ANQGSEA, per germline. V was clipped by 0 bases and J by 0 bases; unmatched bases: 3. CDR3 in DNA: TGCAGCGTTGAAGATGTGCGGGAGGGCTCCTACGAGCAGTACTTC. It encodes CSVEDVREGSYEQYF.

The gene calls are TRBV28 and TRBJ1-3; D unclear. CDR3 size: 15 residues. Trimming left V 4 bases short and J 4 bases short, with 14 bases between. Germline CDR1 reads MDHEN; CDR2 reads SYDVKM. CDR3 region: CASSSTNLPGNTIYF. As DNA, the CDR3 is TGTGCCAGCAGTTCCACGAACTTGCCGGGAAACACCATATATTTT.

J is TRBJ1-1 and V is TRBV29-1; possible D gene TRBD1, 6 bases. From germline, CDR1 is SQVTM and CDR2 ANQGSEA. V was pared by 4 bases and J by 5 bases, with 20 bases between. The CDR3 runs 15 residues. CDR3 residues: CSVVGRGTLVTEAFF. The CDR3 nucleotides read TGCAGCGTTGTCGGACGGGGGACATTGGTAACTGAAGCTTTCTTT.

This clonotype has a single count. The final CDR3 position lacks the conserved phenylalanine or tryptophan, pointing to a likely read error. J is TRBJ2-7 and V is TRBV20-1; possible D gene TRBD2, 6 bases. This CDR3 is 15 amino acids long. CDR1 and CDR2 (germline): DFQATT, SNEGSKA (reference sequence). Trimming pared 0 bases from V and 0 bases from J, leaving 12 bases between. The CDR3 region is CSAREPGDSSYEQYL. CDR3 DNA sequence: TGCAGTGCTAGAGAGCCGGGGGATAGCTCCTACGAGCAGTACCTC.

V is TRBV7-9 and J is TRBJ1-2, with unresolved D. The CDR3 consists of 14 residues. V was shortened by 2 bases and J by 2 bases, with 9 bases between the two germline ends. CDR1 and CDR2 from the germline V gene are SEHNR and FQNEAQ (reference sequence). CDR3 DNA: TGTGCCAGCAGCTTACCTCAGGAGAACTATGGCTACACCTTC. As protein: CASSLPQENYGYTF.

J is TRBJ1-5 and V is TRBV5-1; no clear D. CDR1 and CDR2 (germline): SGHRS, YFSETQ. V was shortened by 0 bases and J by 11 bases, with 24 bases between the two germline ends. There are 17 residues in the CDR3. The CDR3 DNA follows: TGCGCCAGCAGCTTGGTTGGCCCGGGATATACCCAAGAGACCCAGCATTTT. It is translated as CASSLVGPGYTQETQHF.

As concerns this clonotype: Its ends do not fully match the called genes, so a read error is possible. CDR3 amino acids: CSVCRGPADTQYF. CDR3 in DNA: TGTAGCGTCTGCAGGGGGCCGGCAGATACGCAGTATTTT. This chain links TRBV29-1 with TRBJ2-3; 8 bases agree with TRBD1. The germline CDR1 and CDR2 sequences are SQVTM and ANQGSEA. The CDR3 has 13 residues.

The chain combines TRBV6-6 with TRBJ1-1, with a weak D call TRBD1 (6 bases). The V end lost 2 bases, the J end lost 6 bases, and 13 bases lay between the germline ends. Per germline, CDR1 MNHNY and CDR2 SVGAGI (reference sequence). The CDR3 is made up of 14 amino acids. CDR3 sequence reads: CASSYRIQGAEAFF. CDR3 in DNA: TGTGCCAGCAGTTACCGTATACAGGGCGCTGAAGCTTTCTTT.

This clonotype was counted once. The chain joins TRBV7-2 to TRBJ1-5, with 10 nucleotides matching TRBD1. The germline V gene encodes CDR1 SGHTA and CDR2 FQGNSA. This CDR3 contains 20 residues. Germline trimming cut 2 bases from V and 1 base from J; bases unmatched to any gene: 14. CDR3 sequence reads: CASSLRGTGERDISNQPQHF. The DNA of the CDR3 is TGTGCCAGCAGCTTAAGAGGGACAGGGGAGAGGGATATAAGCAATCAGCCCCAGCATTTT.

There are a few counts of this clonotype. This sequence joins TRBV6-2 or TRBV6-3 and TRBJ2-4; tentative D call: TRBD1 (5 bases). V was shortened by 7 bases and J by 4 bases, with 20 bases between the two germline ends. The germline gives CDR1 MNHEY, CDR2 SVGEGT. CDR3 length: 16 residues. For the CDR3, the DNA is TGTGCCAGCACAGGTTTTCGAGTGGGGCAGAAAAACATTCAGTACTTC. This codes for CASTGFRVGQKNIQYF.

This clonotype has just a few counts. The rearrangement joins TRBV20-1 to TRBJ2-7; maybe TRBD2 (6 bases). CDR3 length equals 13 residues. V lost 6 bases and J lost 4, with 16 bases in between. CDR1 and CDR2 (germline): DFQATT, SNEGSKA (reference sequence). Here the CDR3 reads CSATYLASYEQYF. For the CDR3, the DNA is TGCAGTGCGACTTACCTAGCGTCTTACGAGCAGTACTTC.

This clonotype has more than one count but fewer than ten. CDR3 sequence reads: CASSYLRGGSSYEQYF. The CDR3 region has the DNA TGTGCCAGCAGTTACCTTCGGGGTGGGTCCTCCTACGAGCAGTACTTC. This rearrangement joins TRBV6-6 to TRBJ2-7; TRBD2 is a possible D gene (5 bases). The CDR3 spans 16 residues. Germline V gene lookup returns CDR1 MNHNY and CDR2 SVGAGI (reference sequence). The ends were cut back, 2 bases at V and 0 bases at J, with 14 bases in the middle.

The chain couples TRBV9 to TRBJ1-5; no reliable D call. The CDR3 consists of 13 residues. Germline-derived CDR1 and CDR2 are SGDLS and YYNGEE. The ends were cut back, 0 bases at V and 3 bases at J, with 4 bases in the middle. The CDR3 bases are TGTGCCAGCAGCGTAGCGTCCAATCAGCCCCAGCATTTT. Protein: CASSVASNQPQHF. Looking up the rest from reference TRBV9 and TRBJ1-5 gives the full variable domain: DSGVTQTPKHLITATGQRVTLRCSPRSGDLSVYWYQQSLDQGLQFLIQYYNGEERAKGNILERFSAQQFPDLHSELNLSSLELGDSALYFCASSVASNQPQHFGDGTRLSIL.